One sample yielded the 8 T cell receptor beta chains listed below, sequenced in a study of T cells after yellow fever vaccination. TCRdb re-called the 5' RACE reads through MiXCR, storing one row per CDR3 protein. The sample has some 220,000 distinct CDR3 sequences; approximately 3.2% are singletons. Material: CD4+ T cells sorted from PBMCs, obtained 10 days after the yellow fever booster vaccination. The receptors were gathered from a man aged 18 to 30 who received the YFV17D yellow fever vaccine.

The V and J genes are TRBV6-6 and TRBJ1-1, with TRBD1 matching over 9 bases. This CDR3 has 15 amino acids. The junction had 8 bases not matched to a gene; V was cut back by 6 bases and J by 3 bases. Per germline, CDR1 MNHNY and CDR2 SVGAGI (reference sequence). CDR3 sequence reads: CASRAMTGGDTEAFF. DNA of the CDR3: TGTGCCAGCAGGGCGATGACAGGGGGGGACACTGAAGCTTTCTTT.

This clonotype has a handful of counts. The chain is built from TRBV6-2 or TRBV6-3 and TRBJ1-5; no firm D call. In germline, CDR1 is MNHEY, CDR2 SVGEGT. V was shortened by 4 bases and J by 7 bases, with 5 bases between the two germline ends. This CDR3 contains 11 residues. The CDR3 DNA sequence: TGTGCCAGCAGTTCACACCAGCCCCAGCATTTT. As protein: CASSSHQPQHF.

This clonotype has ten or more counts. The chain has TRBV10-2 and TRBJ1-1; possibly TRBD1 for D (6 bases). V was pared by 6 bases and J by 0 bases, with 17 bases between. This CDR3 is built from 16 residues. Germline V gene lookup returns CDR1 WSHSY and CDR2 SAAADI. The CDR3 sequence: CASRNRWGAMNTEAFF. CDR3 sequence (DNA): TGCGCCAGCAGAAATCGATGGGGGGCAATGAACACTGAAGCTTTCTTT.

This clonotype was seen at least ten times. CDR3 nucleotides: TGTGCCAGCAGTTCCCCCCCCACTAGGTCCCGAAGCTCCTACAATGAGCAGTTCTTC. Its protein is CASSSPPTRSRSSYNEQFF. V is TRBV7-9 and J is TRBJ2-1, with a possible D match to TRBD2 (5 bases). The CDR3 runs 19 residues. Per germline, CDR1 SEHNR and CDR2 FQNEAQ (reference sequence). With 6 bases removed from V and 0 bases from J, the gap between germline ends came to 24 bases.

CDR3 amino acids: CASRRTSGQETQYF. Written as DNA, the CDR3 is TGTGCCAGCCGGAGGACTAGCGGGCAAGAGACCCAGTACTTC. The rearrangement joins TRBV6-1 to TRBJ2-5, with 11 positions matching TRBD2. Germline V gene lookup returns CDR1 MNHNS and CDR2 SASEGT. The V and J ends lost 8 bases and 2 bases, in that order; junction bases with no gene match: 4. The CDR3 has 14 amino acids.

V gene TRBV12-3 or TRBV12-4 combines with J gene TRBJ2-7; no clear D. The V gene lost 5 bases and the J gene lost 3 bases, with 14 bases spanning the gap. CDR3 length: 14 residues. CDR3 DNA sequence: TGTGCCAGCAGTCTCCAGGTTTTGGGCTACGAGCAGTACTTC. Its translation is CASSLQVLGYEQYF.

The rearrangement joins TRBV7-8 to TRBJ2-1; D not resolved. V lost 2 bases and J 6 bases, leaving 14 bases between the germline ends. Germline V gives CDR1 SGHVS, CDR2 FQNEAQ. The CDR3 totals 15 residues. Written as DNA, the CDR3 is TGTGCCAGCAGCTTATTAAGGGTGGCCGGCAATGAGCAGTTCTTC. It translates to CASSLLRVAGNEQFF. Full variable domain (rest looked up from reference TRBV7-8 and TRBJ2-1): GAGVSQSPRYKVAKRGQDVALRCDPISGHVSLFWYQQALGQGPEFLTYFQNEAQLDKSGLPSDRFFAERPEGSVSTLKIQRTQQEDSAVYLCASSLLRVAGNEQFFGPGTRLTVL.

This chain uses TRBV5-1 with TRBJ1-4, with TRBD1 as a possible D gene (5 bases). V gave up 7 bases and J gave up 8 bases, with 21 bases separating them. This CDR3 comprises 15 residues. Germline loops: CDR1 SGHRS, CDR2 YFSETQ. The DNA for the CDR3 is TGCGCCAGCTGCCCCGCGGGGTCAGGGTCGGAAAAACTGTTTTTT. Translating it yields CASCPAGSGSEKLFF.